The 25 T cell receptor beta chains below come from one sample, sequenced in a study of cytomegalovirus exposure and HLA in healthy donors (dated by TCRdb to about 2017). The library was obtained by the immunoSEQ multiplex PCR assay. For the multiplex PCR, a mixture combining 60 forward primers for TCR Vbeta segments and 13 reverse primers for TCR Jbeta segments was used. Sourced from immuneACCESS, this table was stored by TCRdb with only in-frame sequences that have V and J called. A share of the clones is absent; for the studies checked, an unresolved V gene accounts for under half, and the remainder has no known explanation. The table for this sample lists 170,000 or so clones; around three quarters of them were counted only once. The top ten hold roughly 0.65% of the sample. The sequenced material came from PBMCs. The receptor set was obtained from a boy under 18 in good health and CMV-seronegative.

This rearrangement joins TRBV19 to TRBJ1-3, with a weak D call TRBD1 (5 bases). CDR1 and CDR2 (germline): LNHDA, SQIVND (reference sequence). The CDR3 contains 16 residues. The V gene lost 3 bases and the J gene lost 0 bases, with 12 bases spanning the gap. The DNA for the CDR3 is TGTGCCAGTAGTATGAAGGGGCGCCGCTCTGGAAACACCATATATTTT. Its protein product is CASSMKGRRSGNTIYF.

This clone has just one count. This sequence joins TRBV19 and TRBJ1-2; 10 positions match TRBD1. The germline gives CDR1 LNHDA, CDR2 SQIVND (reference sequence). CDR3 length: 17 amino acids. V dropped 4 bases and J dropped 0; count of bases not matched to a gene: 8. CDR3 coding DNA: TGTGCCAGTAGTACCCGGGACAGGGGCGCCCCTAACTATGGCTACACCTTC. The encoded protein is CASSTRDRGAPNYGYTF.

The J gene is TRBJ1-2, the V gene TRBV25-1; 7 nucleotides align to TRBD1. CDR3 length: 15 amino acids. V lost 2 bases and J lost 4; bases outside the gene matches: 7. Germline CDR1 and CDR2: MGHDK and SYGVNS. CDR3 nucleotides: TGTGCCAGCAGTGAACCCGGGACAGCGGTCTATGGCTACACCTTC. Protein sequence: CASSEPGTAVYGYTF.

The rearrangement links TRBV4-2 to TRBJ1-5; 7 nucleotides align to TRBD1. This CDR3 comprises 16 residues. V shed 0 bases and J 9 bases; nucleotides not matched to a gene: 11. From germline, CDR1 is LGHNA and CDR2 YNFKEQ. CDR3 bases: TGTGCCAGCAGCCAAGATTATAGGGGACAGCTCAGGCCCCAGCATTTT. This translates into CASSQDYRGQLRPQHF.

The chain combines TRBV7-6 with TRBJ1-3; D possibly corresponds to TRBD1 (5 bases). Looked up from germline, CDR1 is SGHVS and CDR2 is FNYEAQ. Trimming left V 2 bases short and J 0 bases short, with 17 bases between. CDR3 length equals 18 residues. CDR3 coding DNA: TGTGCCAGCAGCTTAAGACTCATAGGGACTATCTCTGGAAACACCATATATTTT. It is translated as CASSLRLIGTISGNTIYF.

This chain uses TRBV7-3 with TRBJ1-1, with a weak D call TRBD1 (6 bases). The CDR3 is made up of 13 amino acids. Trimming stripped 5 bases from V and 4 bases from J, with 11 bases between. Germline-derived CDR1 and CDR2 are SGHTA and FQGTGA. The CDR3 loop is CASSLWTATEAFF. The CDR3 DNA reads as TGTGCCAGCAGCCTATGGACAGCCACTGAAGCTTTCTTT.

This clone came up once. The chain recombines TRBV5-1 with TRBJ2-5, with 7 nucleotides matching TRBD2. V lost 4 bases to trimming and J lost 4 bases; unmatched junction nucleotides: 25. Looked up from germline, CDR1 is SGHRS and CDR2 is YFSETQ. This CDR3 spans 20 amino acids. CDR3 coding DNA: TGCGCCAGCAGCACCCTCCTTGAGGGGCGGGGGAGCGCCTATTCAGAGACCCAGTACTTC. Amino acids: CASSTLLEGRGSAYSETQYF. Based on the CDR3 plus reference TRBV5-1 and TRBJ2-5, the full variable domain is KAGVTQTPRYLIKTRGQQVTLSCSPISGHRSVSWYQQTPGQGLQFLFEYFSETQRNKGNFPGRFSGRQFSNSRSEMNVSTLELGDSALYLCASSTLLEGRGSAYSETQYFGPGTRLLVL.

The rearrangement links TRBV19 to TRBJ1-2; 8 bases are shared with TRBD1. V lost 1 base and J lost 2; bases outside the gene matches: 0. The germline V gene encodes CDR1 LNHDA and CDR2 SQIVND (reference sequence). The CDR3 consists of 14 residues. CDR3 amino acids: CASSIGTGNYGYTF. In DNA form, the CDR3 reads TGTGCCAGTAGTATAGGGACAGGGAACTATGGCTACACCTTC.

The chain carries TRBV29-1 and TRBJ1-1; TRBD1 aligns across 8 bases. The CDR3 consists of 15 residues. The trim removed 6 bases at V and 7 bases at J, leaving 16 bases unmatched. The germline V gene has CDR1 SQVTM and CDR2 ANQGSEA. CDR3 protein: CSVGSILPGQVEAFF. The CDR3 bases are TGCAGCGTCGGCAGCATTCTACCGGGACAGGTTGAAGCTTTCTTT.

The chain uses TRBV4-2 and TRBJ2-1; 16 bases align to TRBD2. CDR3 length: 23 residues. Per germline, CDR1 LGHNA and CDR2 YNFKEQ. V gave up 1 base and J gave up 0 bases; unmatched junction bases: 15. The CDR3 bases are TGTGCCAGCAGCCAAGCGCTAGGGCCGGGACTAGCGGGGGGGCCTAACTCCTACAATGAGCAGTTCTTC. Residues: CASSQALGPGLAGGPNSYNEQFF.

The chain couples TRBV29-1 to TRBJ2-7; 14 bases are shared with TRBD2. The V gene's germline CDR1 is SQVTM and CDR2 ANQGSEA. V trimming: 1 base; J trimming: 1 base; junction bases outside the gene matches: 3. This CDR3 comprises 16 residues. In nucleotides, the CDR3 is TGCAGCGTTGAAGGGGGACTAGCGGGAGAGTCCTACGAGCAGTACTTC. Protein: CSVEGGLAGESYEQYF.

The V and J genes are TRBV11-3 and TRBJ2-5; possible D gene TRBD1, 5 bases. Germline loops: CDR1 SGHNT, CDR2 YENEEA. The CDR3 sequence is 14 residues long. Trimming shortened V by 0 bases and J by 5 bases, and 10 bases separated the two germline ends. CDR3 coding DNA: TGTGCCAGCAGCTTAGAAAGGACAAGGGAGACCCAGTACTTC. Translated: CASSLERTRETQYF.

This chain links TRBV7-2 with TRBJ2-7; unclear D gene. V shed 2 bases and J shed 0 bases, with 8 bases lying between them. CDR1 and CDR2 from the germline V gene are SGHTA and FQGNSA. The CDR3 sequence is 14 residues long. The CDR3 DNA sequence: TGTGCCAGCAGCTTACCAATCAGCTCCTACGAGCAGTACTTC. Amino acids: CASSLPISSYEQYF.

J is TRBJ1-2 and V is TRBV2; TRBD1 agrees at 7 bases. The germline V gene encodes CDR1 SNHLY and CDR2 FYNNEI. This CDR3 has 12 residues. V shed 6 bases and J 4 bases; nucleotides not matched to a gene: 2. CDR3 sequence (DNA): TGTGCCAGCAGAGGACAGGCCTATGGCTACACCTTC. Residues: CASRGQAYGYTF.

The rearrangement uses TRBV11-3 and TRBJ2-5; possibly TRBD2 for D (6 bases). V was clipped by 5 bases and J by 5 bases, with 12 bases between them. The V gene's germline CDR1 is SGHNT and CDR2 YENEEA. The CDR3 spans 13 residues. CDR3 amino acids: CASSPSRGETQYF. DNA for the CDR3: TGTGCCAGCAGCCCTTCGCGGGGCGAGACCCAGTACTTC.

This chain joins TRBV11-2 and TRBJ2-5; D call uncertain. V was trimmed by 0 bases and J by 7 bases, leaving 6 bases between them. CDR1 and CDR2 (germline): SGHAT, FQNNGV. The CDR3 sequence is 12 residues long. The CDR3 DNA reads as TGTGCCAGCAGCTTAGAGCCAGGGACCCAGTACTTC. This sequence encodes CASSLEPGTQYF.

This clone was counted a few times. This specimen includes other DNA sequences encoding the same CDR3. The CDR3 nucleotides read TGTGCCAGCAGCTTGGGGCAGGGGGCTTACGAGCAGTACTTC. Its translation is CASSLGQGAYEQYF. The V and J genes are TRBV5-4 and TRBJ2-7, with TRBD1 identical over 8 bases. The CDR3 consists of 14 residues. Germline trimming cut 0 bases from V and 4 bases from J; bases unmatched to any gene: 3. Germline V lookup: CDR1 SGHNT, CDR2 YYREEE (reference sequence).

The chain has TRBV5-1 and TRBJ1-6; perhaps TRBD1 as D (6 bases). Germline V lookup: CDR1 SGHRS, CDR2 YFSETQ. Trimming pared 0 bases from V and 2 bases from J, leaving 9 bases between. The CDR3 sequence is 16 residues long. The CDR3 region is CASSLDRDTYNSPLHF. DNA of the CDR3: TGCGCCAGCAGCTTGGACAGGGACACCTATAATTCACCCCTCCACTTT.

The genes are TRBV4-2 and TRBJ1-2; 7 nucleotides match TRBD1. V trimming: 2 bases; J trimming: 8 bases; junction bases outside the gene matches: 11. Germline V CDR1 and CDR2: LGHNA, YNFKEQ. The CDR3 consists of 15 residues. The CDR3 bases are TGTGCCAGCAGCCAACCCCCGGGACAGCTCACGGGCTACACCTTC. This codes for CASSQPPGQLTGYTF.

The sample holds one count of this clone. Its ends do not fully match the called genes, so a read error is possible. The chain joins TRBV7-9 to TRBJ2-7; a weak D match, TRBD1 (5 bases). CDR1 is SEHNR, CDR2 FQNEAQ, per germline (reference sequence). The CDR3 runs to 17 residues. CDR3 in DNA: TGTTCCAGCAGCCAAACACAAACAGGTCCAAGAGGCTACGAGCAGTACTTC. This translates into CSSSQTQTGPRGYEQYF.

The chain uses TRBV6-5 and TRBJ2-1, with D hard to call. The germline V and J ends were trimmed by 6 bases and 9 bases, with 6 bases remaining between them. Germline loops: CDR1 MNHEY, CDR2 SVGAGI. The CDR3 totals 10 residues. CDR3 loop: CASSFPEQFF. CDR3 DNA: TGTGCCAGCAGCTTCCCTGAGCAGTTCTTC.

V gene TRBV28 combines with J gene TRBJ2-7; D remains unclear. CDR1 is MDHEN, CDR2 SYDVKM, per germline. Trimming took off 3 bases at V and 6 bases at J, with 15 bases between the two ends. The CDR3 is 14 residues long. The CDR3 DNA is TGTGCCAGCAGTTTTACAATTCAAACCCGCGAGCAGTACTTC. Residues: CASSFTIQTREQYF.

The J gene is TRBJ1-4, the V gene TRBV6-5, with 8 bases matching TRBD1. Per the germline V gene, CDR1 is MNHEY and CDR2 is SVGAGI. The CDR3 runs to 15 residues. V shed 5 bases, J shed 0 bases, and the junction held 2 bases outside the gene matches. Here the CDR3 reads CASSGQGTTNEKLFF. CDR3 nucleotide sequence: TGTGCCAGCAGTGGACAGGGTACAACTAATGAAAAACTGTTTTTT.

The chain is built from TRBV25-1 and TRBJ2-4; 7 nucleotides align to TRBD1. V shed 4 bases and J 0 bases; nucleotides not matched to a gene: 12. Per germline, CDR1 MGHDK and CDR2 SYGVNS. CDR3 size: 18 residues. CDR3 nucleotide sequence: TGTGCCAGCAGTGGGGGGTGGGACAGTCTTTTAGCCAAAAACATTCAGTACTTC. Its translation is CASSGGWDSLLAKNIQYF.

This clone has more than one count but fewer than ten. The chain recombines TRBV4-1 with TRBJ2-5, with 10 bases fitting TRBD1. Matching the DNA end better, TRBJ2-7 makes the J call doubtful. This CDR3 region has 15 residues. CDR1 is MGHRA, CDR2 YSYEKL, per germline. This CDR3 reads CASSNRDRGDYEQYF. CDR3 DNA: TGCGCCAGCAGTAACCGGGACAGGGGAGATTACGAGCAGTACTTC.